This TCR beta chain was retrieved from a study of OX40 agonist ivuxolimab in advanced cancers. For the wider study: Ivuxolimab, which targeted the costimulatory receptor OX40 (CD134), was an agonistic, fully human IgG2 monoclonal antibody. Intravenous ivuxolimab was administered to patients every 2 weeks at six dose levels: 0.01, 0.1, 0.3, 1.5, 3 and 10 mg/kg. Of the approximately 54 patients in dose escalation, about 20 had hepatocellular carcinoma, approximately 15 had melanoma, 9 had renal cell carcinoma and 9 had head and neck cancer. In the dose-escalation cohort, roughly 80% of patients were male, and the mean age was around 60 years, with a range of about 23 to 85. Patients were allowed to have had prior anti-PD-1, anti-PD-L1 or anti-CTLA-4 therapy, and more than 35% of the dose-escalation patients had been treated with checkpoint inhibitors. Three dose-escalation patients achieved partial responses, one with hepatocellular carcinoma and two with cutaneous melanoma. The point of sequencing TCRbeta in the periphery was to test whether ivuxolimab changed TCR sequence diversity and drove clonal T-cell expansion. The paper describes the monotherapy dose-escalation part (N ≈ 50 patients) of the phase I trial of ivuxolimab. The paper as a whole reports these results and caveats: Low levels of normalized T-cell clonal expansion were also seen in some patients who did not respond. Clonal expansion of both CD4+ and CD8+ blood T cells was observed from baseline to week 6 at doses 0.1 to 3.0 mg/kg. On average, CD8+ T cells showed more expanded clones than CD4+ T cells after ivuxolimab. In the 0.1-3.0 mg/kg groups, partial responders had among the lowest normalized peripheral clonal expansion, particularly in CD8+ T cells. Antigen specificity was not determined for the clonally expanded peripheral T cells.

Points on this clone: What this receptor recognizes is not known. No much larger clone is present one base from it, and per-base qualities are unavailable.

Genomic DNA was extracted from sorted cells for sequencing of the TCRbeta CDR3 region. The immunoSEQ Assay was used to sequence the TCRbeta CDR3 regions. Sourced from immuneACCESS, this table was stored by TCRdb with only in-frame sequences that have V and J called. A share of the clones is absent; for the studies checked, an unresolved V gene accounts for under half, and the remainder has no known explanation. The sample has approximately 27,000 clones on record, around three quarters of them singletons. The ten top clones hold more than 14% of the sample. The trial excluded patients who had a history of autoimmune disease or were on systemic immunosuppression. Peripheral blood for TCR sequencing was collected from all dose cohorts at baseline, on cycle 4 day 1, and on cycle 7 day 1. Samples came from an open-label, multicenter, first-in-human phase I dose-escalation trial of ivuxolimab. Adults with locally advanced or metastatic melanoma, renal cell, hepatocellular, or head and neck squamous cell carcinoma were enrolled in the trial. Before TCR sequencing, CD4+ and CD8+ T cells were separately sorted from peripheral blood.

From the cysteine through the phenylalanine, the CDR3 covers 15 amino acids. Only the CDR3 portion is preserved as DNA: 45 bases, with reading frame beginning at the first base. Cut back by 7 bases and 1 base, the V and J ends lie 16 bases apart. In the germline V gene, CDR1 corresponds to MNHNS and CDR2 to SASEGT. The sequence came from an adult with an advanced solid tumor such as melanoma, head and neck, liver or kidney cancer. The receptor chain draws on TRBV6-1 and TRBJ1-1, with no confident D gene call. Sequencing was performed on CD4+ or CD8+ T cells sorted from blood, taken in a trial of the OX40 agonist ivuxolimab. CDR3 sequence: CASMGWELENTEAFF. The sequence in DNA is TGTGCCAGCATGGGGTGGGAACTTGAGAACACTGAAGCTTTCTTT.